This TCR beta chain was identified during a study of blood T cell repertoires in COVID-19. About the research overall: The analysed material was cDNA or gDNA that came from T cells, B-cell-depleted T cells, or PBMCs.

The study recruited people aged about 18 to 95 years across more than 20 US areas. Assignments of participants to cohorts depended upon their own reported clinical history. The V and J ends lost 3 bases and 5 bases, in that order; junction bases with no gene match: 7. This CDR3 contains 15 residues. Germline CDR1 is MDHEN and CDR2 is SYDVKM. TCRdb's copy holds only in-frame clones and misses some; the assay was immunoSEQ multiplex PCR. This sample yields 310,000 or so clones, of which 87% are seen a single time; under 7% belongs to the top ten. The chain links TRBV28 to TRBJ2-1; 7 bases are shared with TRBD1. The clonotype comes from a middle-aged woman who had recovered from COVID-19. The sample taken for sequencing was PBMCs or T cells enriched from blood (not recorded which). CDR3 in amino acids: CASSFRGSMDNEQFF. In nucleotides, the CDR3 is TGTGCCAGCAGTTTCAGGGGGTCGATGGACAATGAGCAGTTCTTC.